This TCR beta chain stems from a study of CD8 T cells in Susac syndrome. Multiple sclerosis controls were treatment-naive patients with stable or active relapsing-remitting disease. TEMRA cells underwent FACS enrichment and CD8+ and CD4+ T cells underwent negative isolation. Reverse transcription of about 0.45 to 1 ug RNA was carried out with random hexamers. Amplification of the TCR beta CDR3 was carried out by immunoSEQ multiplex PCR, which spanned a total of 54 Vbeta and 13 Jbeta segments. One entry per CDR3 protein, called by TCRdb with MiXCR from the immunoSEQ multiplex PCR reads. The sample lists 170,000 or so distinct CDR3 sequences; 93% were seen once. The sequenced sample was CD4+ T cells from PBMCs. The clonotype was recovered from a human donor with multiple sclerosis.

The CDR3 DNA is TGCAGCGTTGAGACTACATATTCGGATACGCAGTATTTT. This gives the protein CSVETTYSDTQYF. V usage is TRBV29-1 and J usage is TRBJ2-3; possible D gene TRBD2, 5 bases. Germline CDR1 is SQVTM and CDR2 is ANQGSEA. The V end lost 3 bases, the J end lost 6 bases, and 13 bases lay between the germline ends. This CDR3 spans 13 amino acids.